The clone carrying this TCR beta chain has only one observation. The sample belongs to a study of cytomegalovirus exposure and HLA in healthy donors. The wider study: In a later analysis, the approximately 120 validation repertoires were reported to have used the same platform as the approximately 700 first-cohort repertoires.

The table came from immunoSEQ multiplex PCR; TCRdb's copy has only in-frame clones and leaves some out. The sample contains about 64,000 clones, roughly 96% of which appear only once. The clonotype originates from a woman aged 18-35 years in good health and CMV-seropositive. Sequencing input: PBMCs.

CDR3 bases: TGTGCCAGCAGTTTAGCTAGGGACAGTTACAATGAGCAGTTCTTC. Amino acids: CASSLARDSYNEQFF. The chain uses TRBV28 and TRBJ2-1; 7 bases are a match to TRBD1. The length of the CDR3 is 15 residues. The V and J ends lost 2 bases and 4 bases, in that order; junction bases with no gene match: 5. Germline V gives CDR1 MDHEN, CDR2 SYDVKM.